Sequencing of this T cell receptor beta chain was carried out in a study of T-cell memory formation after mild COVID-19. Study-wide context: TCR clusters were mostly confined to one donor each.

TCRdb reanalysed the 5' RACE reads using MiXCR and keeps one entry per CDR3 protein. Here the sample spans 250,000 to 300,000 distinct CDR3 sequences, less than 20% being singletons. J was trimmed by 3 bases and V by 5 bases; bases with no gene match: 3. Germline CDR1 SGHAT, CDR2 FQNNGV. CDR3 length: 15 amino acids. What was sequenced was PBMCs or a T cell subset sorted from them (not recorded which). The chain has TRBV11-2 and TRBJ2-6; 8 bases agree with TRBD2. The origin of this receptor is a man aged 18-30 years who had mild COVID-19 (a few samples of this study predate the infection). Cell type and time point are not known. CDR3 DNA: TGTGCCAGCAGCGGCGGGGGGAGTGGGGCCAACGTCCTGACTTTC. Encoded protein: CASSGGGSGANVLTF.